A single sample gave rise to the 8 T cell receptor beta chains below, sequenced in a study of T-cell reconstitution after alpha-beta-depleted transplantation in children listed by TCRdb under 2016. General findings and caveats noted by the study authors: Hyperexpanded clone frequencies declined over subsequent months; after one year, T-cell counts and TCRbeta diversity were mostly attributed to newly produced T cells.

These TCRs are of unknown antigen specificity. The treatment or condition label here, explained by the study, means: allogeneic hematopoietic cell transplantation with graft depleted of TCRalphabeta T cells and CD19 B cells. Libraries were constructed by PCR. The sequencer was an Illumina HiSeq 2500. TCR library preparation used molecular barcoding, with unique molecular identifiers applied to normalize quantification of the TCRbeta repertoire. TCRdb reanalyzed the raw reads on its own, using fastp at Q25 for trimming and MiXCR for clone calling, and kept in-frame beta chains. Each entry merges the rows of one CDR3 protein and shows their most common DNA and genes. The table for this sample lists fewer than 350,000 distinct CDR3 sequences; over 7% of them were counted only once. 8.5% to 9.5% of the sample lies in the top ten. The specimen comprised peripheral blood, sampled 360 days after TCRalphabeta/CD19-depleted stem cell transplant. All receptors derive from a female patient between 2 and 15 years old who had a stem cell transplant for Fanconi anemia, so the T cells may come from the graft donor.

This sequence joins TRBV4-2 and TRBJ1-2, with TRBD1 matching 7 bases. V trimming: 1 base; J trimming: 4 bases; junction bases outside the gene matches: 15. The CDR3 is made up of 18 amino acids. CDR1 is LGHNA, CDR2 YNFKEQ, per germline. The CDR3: CASSQGENLGTALYGYTF. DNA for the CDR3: TGTGCCAGCAGCCAAGGGGAAAATCTGGGGACAGCACTCTATGGCTACACCTTC.

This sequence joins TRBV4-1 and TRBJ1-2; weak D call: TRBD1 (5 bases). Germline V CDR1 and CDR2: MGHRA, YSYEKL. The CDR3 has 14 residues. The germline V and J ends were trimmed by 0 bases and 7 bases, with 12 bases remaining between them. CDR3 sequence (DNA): TGCGCCAGCAGCCAAGATCGGGGGGTGTCTGGCTACACCTTC. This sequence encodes CASSQDRGVSGYTF.

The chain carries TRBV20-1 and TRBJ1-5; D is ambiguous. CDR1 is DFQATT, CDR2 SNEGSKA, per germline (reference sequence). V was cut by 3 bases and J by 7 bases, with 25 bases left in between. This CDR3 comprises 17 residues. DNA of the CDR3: TGCAGTGCTAGTAAGTACCTCGGAAAACCCTCAAGGCAGCCCCAGCATTTT. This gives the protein CSASKYLGKPSRQPQHF.

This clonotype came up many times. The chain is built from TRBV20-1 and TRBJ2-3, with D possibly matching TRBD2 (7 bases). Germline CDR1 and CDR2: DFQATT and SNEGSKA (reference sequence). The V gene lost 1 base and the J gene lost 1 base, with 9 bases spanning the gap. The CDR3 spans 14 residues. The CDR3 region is CSARAGGRTDTQYF. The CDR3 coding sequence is TGCAGTGCTAGAGCGGGGGGCCGCACAGATACGCAGTATTTT.

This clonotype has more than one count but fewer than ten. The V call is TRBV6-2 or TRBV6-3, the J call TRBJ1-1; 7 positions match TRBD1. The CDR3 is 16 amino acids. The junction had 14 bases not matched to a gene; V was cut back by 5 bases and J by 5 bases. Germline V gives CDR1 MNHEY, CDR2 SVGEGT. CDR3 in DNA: TGTGCCAGCAGTGGTTCAGCCGGGACAGATGGGACTGAAGCTTTCTTT. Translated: CASSGSAGTDGTEAFF.

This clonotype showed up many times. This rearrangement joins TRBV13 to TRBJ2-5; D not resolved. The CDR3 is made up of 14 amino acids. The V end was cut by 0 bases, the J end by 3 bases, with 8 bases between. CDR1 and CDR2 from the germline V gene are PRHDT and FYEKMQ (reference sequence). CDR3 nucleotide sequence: TGTGCCAGCAGCTTAGGAAGGGTAAAAGAGACCCAGTACTTC. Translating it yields CASSLGRVKETQYF.

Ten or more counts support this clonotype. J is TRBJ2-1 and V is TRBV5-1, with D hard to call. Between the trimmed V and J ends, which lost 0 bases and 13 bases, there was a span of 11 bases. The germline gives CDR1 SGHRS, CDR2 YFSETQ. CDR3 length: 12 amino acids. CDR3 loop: CASSLAFDGQFF. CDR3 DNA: TGCGCCAGCAGCTTGGCCTTCGACGGCCAGTTCTTC.

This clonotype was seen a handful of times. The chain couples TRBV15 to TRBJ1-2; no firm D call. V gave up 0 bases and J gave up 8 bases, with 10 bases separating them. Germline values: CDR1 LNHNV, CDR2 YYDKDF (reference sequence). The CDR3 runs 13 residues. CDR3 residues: CATSRDPGNGYTF. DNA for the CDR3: TGTGCCACCAGCAGAGATCCCGGGAACGGCTACACCTTC.